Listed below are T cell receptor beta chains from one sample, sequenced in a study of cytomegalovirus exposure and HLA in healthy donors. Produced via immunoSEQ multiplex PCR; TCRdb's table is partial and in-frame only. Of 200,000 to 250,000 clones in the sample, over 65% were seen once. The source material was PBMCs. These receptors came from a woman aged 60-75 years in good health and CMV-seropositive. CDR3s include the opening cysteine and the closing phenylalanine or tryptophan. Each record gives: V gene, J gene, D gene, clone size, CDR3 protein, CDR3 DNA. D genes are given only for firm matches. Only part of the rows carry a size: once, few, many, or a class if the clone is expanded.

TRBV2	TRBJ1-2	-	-	CASSEQKNYGYTF	TGTGCCAGCAGTGAACAGAAGAACTATGGCTACACCTTC
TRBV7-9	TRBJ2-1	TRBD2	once	CASSFQGGSSYNEQFF	TGTGCCAGCAGCTTTCAGGGAGGGAGCTCCTACAATGAGCAGTTCTTC
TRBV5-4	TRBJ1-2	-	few	CASTPGWAGEHGYTF	TGTGCCAGCACCCCGGGTTGGGCAGGGGAACATGGCTACACCTTC
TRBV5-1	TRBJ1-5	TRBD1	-	CASSSQGAGQPQHF	TGCGCCAGCAGCTCCCAGGGGGCCGGGCAGCCCCAGCATTTT
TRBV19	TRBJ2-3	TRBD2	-	CASSGRTSVGDTQYF	TGTGCCAGTAGTGGGAGGACTAGCGTCGGAGATACGCAGTATTTT
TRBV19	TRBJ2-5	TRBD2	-	CASSISAGDLQETQYF	TGTGCCAGTAGTATTTCTGCGGGGGATCTCCAAGAGACCCAGTACTTC
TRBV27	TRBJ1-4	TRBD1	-	CASSPRQGPALEKLFF	TGTGCCAGCAGTCCCCGACAGGGACCAGCCCTAGAGAAACTGTTTTTT
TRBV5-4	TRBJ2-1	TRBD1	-	CASSPATGGGSYNEQFF	TGTGCCAGCAGCCCCGCTACAGGGGGCGGTTCCTACAATGAGCAGTTCTTC
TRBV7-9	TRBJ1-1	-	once	CASSYSMNTEAFF	TGTGCCAGCAGCTACTCCATGAACACTGAAGCTTTCTTT
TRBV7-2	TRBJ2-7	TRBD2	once	CASSSSGGAGEQYF	TGTGCCAGCAGCTCTAGCGGGGGGGCTGGGGAGCAGTACTTC
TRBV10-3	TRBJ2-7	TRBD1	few	CAISEKGAIAYEQYF	TGTGCCATCAGTGAAAAGGGGGCTATAGCCTACGAGCAGTACTTC